The present T cell receptor (beta chain) was sequenced within a study of T cells after yellow fever vaccination. This clonotype showed up just a few times. J was trimmed by 5 bases and V by 0 bases; bases with no gene match: 7. Germline CDR1 reads GTSNPN; CDR2 reads SVGIG (reference sequence). The CDR3 length is 15 residues. The 5'RACE template-switching step produced TCR cDNA and added a universal primer site and UMIs. TCRdb redid the calling of the 5' RACE reads with MiXCR, one entry per CDR3 protein. Of 450,000 to 650,000 distinct CDR3 sequences in the sample, about 14% were seen once. The receptor was derived from a man aged 30 to 39 who received the YFV17D yellow fever vaccine. The V gene is TRBV30, the J gene TRBJ2-5; TRBD2 matches 9 bases. The material sequenced was PBMCs, taken on the day of the yellow fever booster vaccination. CDR3 region: CAWSVGSGSSETQYF. The CDR3 DNA follows: TGTGCCTGGAGTGTAGGTAGCGGGAGTTCGGAGACCCAGTACTTC.